Below, one T cell receptor (beta chain) is given with its context. The antigen remains undetermined. This entry comes from a study of graft-versus-host responses after intestinal transplantation. About the study: Multivisceral, liver-intestinal, or isolated intestinal transplants were performed in recipients. Tacrolimus and steroids were given for 2 to 4 years to all recipients after anti-thymocyte globulin induction.

Regarding the study as a whole: Allografts from individuals with graft-donor T cell macrochimerism displayed high graft-versus-host to host-versus-graft clonal ratios. GvH clones turned up in recipient marrow; some had shown up first in ileum or blood.

Germline V gene lookup returns CDR1 MGHRA and CDR2 YSYEKL. The CDR3 spans 15 residues. V shed 0 bases, J shed 2 bases, and the junction held 3 bases outside the gene matches. The repertoire was sequenced with immunoSEQ multiplex PCR; TCRdb's copy has only in-frame clones and lacks some. The sample yields about 85,000 clones, over 80% seen once. This chain connects TRBV4-1 to TRBJ2-7; 8 nucleotides agree with TRBD2. The starting material was unstimulated CD8+ T cells sorted from spleen or lymph node cells, obtained before intestinal transplant. The source of this sequence is a human donor who received an intestinal transplant. The CDR3 spells CASSQETSGAYEQYF. The CDR3 region has the DNA TGCGCCAGCAGCCAAGAAACTAGCGGAGCCTACGAGCAGTACTTC.